A single sample gave rise to the 16 T cell receptor beta chains below, sequenced in a study of PD-1 blockade in classical Hodgkin lymphoma. Assay: immunoSEQ multiplex PCR; the TCRdb copy retains only in-frame clones and omits some. The data hold 80,000 to 100,000 clones, with about nine tenths observed a single time. Each patient experienced a relapse that followed autologous stem cell transplantation, and brentuximab vedotin exposure varied. Material: peripheral blood mononuclear cells (PBMCs), obtained at baseline. Source of these receptors: a human donor with classical Hodgkin lymphoma.

The chain employs TRBV18 and TRBJ1-1; no firm D call. Trimming took 3 bases from V and 3 from J, leaving 11 bases between them. The CDR3 has 14 amino acids. Germline V gene sequence: CDR1 KGHSH, CDR2 LQKENI. CDR3 in amino acids: CASSPRVGDTEAFF. In DNA, the CDR3 is TGTGCCAGCTCACCGAGAGTCGGGGACACTGAAGCTTTCTTT.

The chain uses TRBV5-5 and TRBJ2-7; TRBD1 matches at 9 bases. Germline V gene lookup returns CDR1 SGHKS and CDR2 YYEKEE (reference sequence). Trimming took 2 bases from V and 3 from J; bases not matched to a gene: 9. This CDR3 spans 16 amino acids. Here the CDR3 DNA reads TGTGCCAGCAGCTTCTACCCCCGGGACAGGGACTACGAGCAGTACTTC. Residues: CASSFYPRDRDYEQYF.

The V and J genes are TRBV11-1 and TRBJ2-7; D remains ambiguous. Trimming cost V 5 bases and J 6 bases, with 20 bases left between them. CDR1 is SGHAT, CDR2 FQDESV, per germline (reference sequence). The CDR3 consists of 15 residues. As DNA, the CDR3 is TGTGCCAGCAGCCCTGGGTTGGCGGTAGGTGGCGAGCAGTACTTC. This gives the protein CASSPGLAVGGEQYF.

The chain combines TRBV30 with TRBJ2-7, with a tentative D call TRBD1 (5 bases). The CDR3 runs to 16 residues. Trimming shortened V by 4 bases and J by 0 bases, and 19 bases separated the two germline ends. Germline lookup yields CDR1 GTSNPN and CDR2 SVGIG (reference sequence). CDR3 amino acids: CAWTFRQGLGSYEQYF. The DNA of the CDR3 is TGTGCCTGGACCTTTCGCCAGGGATTAGGCTCCTACGAGCAGTACTTC. The full variable domain, rest sourced from reference TRBV30 and TRBJ2-7, is SQTIHQWPATLVQPVGSPLSLECTVEGTSNPNLYWYRQAAGRGLQLLFYSVGIGQISSEVPQNLSASRPQDRQFILSSKKLLLSDSGFYLCAWTFRQGLGSYEQYFGPGTRLTVT.

The chain employs TRBV9 and TRBJ2-2; perhaps D is TRBD1 or TRBD2 (6 bases each). Germline V gene sequence: CDR1 SGDLS, CDR2 YYNGEE. V gave up 4 bases and J gave up 3 bases, with 19 bases separating them. The CDR3 spans 17 residues. CDR3: CASSSPKGGPYTGELFF. The CDR3 DNA follows: TGTGCCAGCAGCTCCCCAAAGGGGGGACCCTACACCGGGGAGCTGTTTTTT.

This chain uses TRBV6-5 with TRBJ1-2, with 7 bases identical to TRBD1. V trimming: 7 bases; J trimming: 5 bases; junction bases outside the gene matches: 7. CDR3 length: 13 residues. Germline V gives CDR1 MNHEY, CDR2 SVGAGI. CDR3 in DNA: TGTGCCAGCATTAGCAGGGGGGGTTATGGCTACACCTTC. It codes for CASISRGGYGYTF.

V usage is TRBV11-2 and J usage is TRBJ2-2, with D uncertain. Per the germline V gene, CDR1 is SGHAT and CDR2 is FQNNGV. The CDR3 loop spans 17 amino acids. V dropped 5 bases and J dropped 5 bases, with 21 bases sitting between them. Written as DNA, the CDR3 is TGTGCCAGCAGCACCCCTCGCCCGACATTCCGGACCGGGGAGCTGTTTTTT. It codes for CASSTPRPTFRTGELFF.

The chain couples TRBV15 to TRBJ2-7, with a tentative D call TRBD1 (6 bases). Trimming removed 0 bases at V and 5 bases at J, with 20 bases between. Per the germline V gene, CDR1 is LNHNV and CDR2 is YYDKDF (reference sequence). This CDR3 is 17 amino acids long. The CDR3 nucleotides are TGTGCCACCAGCAGAGACACGGGTGCGACCGCAGGGGACGAGCAGTACTTC. Translating it yields CATSRDTGATAGDEQYF.

The rearrangement links TRBV4-1 to TRBJ2-1; a possible D gene is TRBD2 (7 bases). The germline gives CDR1 MGHRA, CDR2 YSYEKL. There are 16 residues in the CDR3. V lost 0 bases and J lost 4, with 13 bases in between. The CDR3 DNA reads TGCGCCAGCAGCCAAGATGGGGGGGGCAATTACAATGAGCAGTTCTTC. Its translation is CASSQDGGGNYNEQFF.

J is TRBJ1-3 and V is TRBV21-1; TRBD1 is taken as the D call from the table, unchecked against the DNA. TRBV21-1 constitutes a pseudogene. The CDR3 contains 15 residues. The chain's CDR3 is CASSKDTGIRNTIYF. CDR3 bases: TGTGCCAGCAGCAAGGACACAGGGATTAGAAACACCATATATTTT.

The chain joins TRBV15 to TRBJ2-3; 9 nucleotides agree with TRBD1. CDR3 length equals 16 residues. The J segment lost 4 bases and the V segment lost 5 bases, leaving 10 bases of the junction unmatched. Germline V gene lookup returns CDR1 LNHNV and CDR2 YYDKDF (reference sequence). CDR3 coding DNA: TGTGCCACCAGCCGCAGGACAGGGGATGGCTCAGATACGCAGTATTTT. Residues: CATSRRTGDGSDTQYF.

V is TRBV27 and J is TRBJ2-7; 11 bases line up with TRBD2. CDR1 is MNHEY and CDR2 is SMNVEV in the germline V gene (reference sequence). Unmatched junction bases numbered 6, after V lost 3 bases and J lost 2 bases. CDR3 length equals 16 residues. The DNA for the CDR3 is TGTGCCAGCAGTTTCCCAGGGACTAGCGGCACCTACGAGCAGTACTTC. Amino acid sequence: CASSFPGTSGTYEQYF.

The chain is built from TRBV28 and TRBJ2-1, with D maybe TRBD1 (6 bases). In germline, CDR1 is MDHEN, CDR2 SYDVKM. CDR3 length: 16 amino acids. Trimming cost V 5 bases and J 7 bases, with 21 bases left between them. Here the CDR3 reads CASSPLYGEGENEQFF. CDR3 in DNA: TGTGCCAGCAGTCCCCTTTACGGAGAGGGGGAAAATGAGCAGTTCTTC.

This chain joins TRBV6-1 and TRBJ2-1, with D possibly matching TRBD1 (7 bases). This CDR3 has 17 residues. Germline CDR1 is MNHNS and CDR2 is SASEGT. Trimming took 4 bases from V and 6 from J, leaving 22 bases between them. CDR3 amino acids: CASSVFGTGVGGNEQFF. CDR3 DNA sequence: TGTGCCAGCAGTGTGTTTGGAACAGGGGTGGGGGGCAATGAGCAGTTCTTC.

The rearrangement uses TRBV6-5 and TRBJ1-4, with D possibly being TRBD1 (6 bases). The V gene's germline CDR1 is MNHEY and CDR2 SVGAGI. The V end lost 6 bases, the J end lost 4 bases, and 15 bases lay between the germline ends. This CDR3 contains 15 residues. The CDR3 protein is CASSTQTGSNEKLFF. CDR3 nucleotide sequence: TGTGCCAGCAGCACCCAGACAGGCAGTAATGAAAAACTGTTTTTT.

This sequence joins TRBV6-1 and TRBJ1-6, with a tentative D call TRBD1 (5 bases). The CDR3 consists of 14 residues. CDR1 MNHNS and CDR2 SASEGT come from the germline V gene. Trimming stripped 3 bases from V and 9 bases from J, with 12 bases between. The CDR3 nucleotides read TGTGCCAGCAGTGAGGTCCGGGGGGGTTCACCCCTCCACTTT. Its translation: CASSEVRGGSPLHF.